The subject of this entry is one T cell receptor beta chain. V lost 5 bases and J 15 bases, leaving 18 bases between the germline ends. The CDR3 length is 12 residues. CDR1 is MNHNS, CDR2 SASEGT, per germline. This sample stems from a study of T cells in tumors and immune-related adverse events. Method: immunoSEQ multiplex PCR; TCRdb's copy keeps in-frame clones and lacks some. The sample includes around 22,000 clones, 80% to 95% of them seen just once. This chain joins TRBV6-1 and TRBJ2-3, with D tentatively TRBD1 or TRBD2 (5 bases each). The starting material was lymph node tissue, obtained from a patient treated with anti-PD-1 therapy. The TCR was taken from a female donor with metastatic renal cell carcinoma. For the CDR3, the DNA is TGTGCCAGCAGTCAACGGGGCGACCAGGGATATTTT. Its protein product is CASSQRGDQGYF.